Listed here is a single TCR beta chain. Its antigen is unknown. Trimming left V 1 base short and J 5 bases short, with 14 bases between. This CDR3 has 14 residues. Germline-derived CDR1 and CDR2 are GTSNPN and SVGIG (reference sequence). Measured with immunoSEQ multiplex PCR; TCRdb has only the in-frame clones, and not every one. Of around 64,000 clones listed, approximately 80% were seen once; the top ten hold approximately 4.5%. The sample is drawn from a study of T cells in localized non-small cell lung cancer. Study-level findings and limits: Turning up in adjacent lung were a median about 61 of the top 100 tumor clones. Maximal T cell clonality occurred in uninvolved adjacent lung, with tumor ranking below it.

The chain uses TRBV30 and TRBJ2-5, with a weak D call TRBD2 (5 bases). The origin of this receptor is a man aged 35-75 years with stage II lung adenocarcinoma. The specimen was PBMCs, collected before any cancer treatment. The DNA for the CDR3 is TGTGCCTGGAGTGGTGGGAGTTGGGCGGAGACCCAGTACTTC. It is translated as CAWSGGSWAETQYF.